Below, 13 T cell receptor beta chains from the same sample are listed, as sequenced in a study of T cells in Graves' hyperthyroidism and ophthalmopathy. Regions amplified from RNA transcripts were the TCR beta CDR3 regions. Researchers ran a first-round RT-PCR on the TCR CDR3 using the HTBI primer set. TCRdb passed the multiplex PCR reads through MiXCR, listing each CDR3 protein once. Of 330,000 or so distinct CDR3 sequences listed, around a sixth are singletons. Sequencing used blood. The receptors derive from a woman in her 40s with Graves' ophthalmopathy.

This clonotype was detected ten times or more. This sequence joins TRBV24-1 and TRBJ1-2; D unresolved. This CDR3 has 16 residues. V lost 4 bases, J lost 0 bases, and 14 bases lay in between. The germline V gene has CDR1 KGHDR and CDR2 SFDVKD. The CDR3 nucleotides read TGTGCCACCAGTGAAGGGTCAGGAGGCGCTAACTATGGCTACACCTTC. Its translation: CATSEGSGGANYGYTF.

In this sample, this clonotype turned up many times. This chain uses TRBV27 with TRBJ1-2; D ambiguous. The CDR3 contains 14 residues. Germline V gives CDR1 MNHEY, CDR2 SMNVEV (reference sequence). V lost 6 bases and J 1 base, leaving 12 bases between the germline ends. The CDR3 coding sequence is TGTGCCAGCAGCCGACACGGAATTAACTATGGCTACACCTTC. Encoded protein: CASSRHGINYGYTF.

There are many counts of this clonotype. The chain links TRBV20-1 to TRBJ1-5, with 7 bases lining up with TRBD1. Trimming removed 3 bases from V and 6 bases from J; junction bases left unmatched: 8. This CDR3 region has 14 residues. Germline lookup yields CDR1 DFQATT and CDR2 SNEGSKA (reference sequence). CDR3 region: CSASEPGGSQPQHF. In nucleotides, the CDR3 is TGCAGTGCTAGTGAACCAGGGGGGAGTCAGCCCCAGCATTTT.

As concerns this clonotype: Germline is not matched at one junction end, which may reflect a read error. The V gene is TRBV6-1, the J gene TRBJ1-5; no clear D. Germline V CDR1 and CDR2: MNHNS, SASEGT. CDR3 size: 15 residues. The CDR3 loop is CASGLGKDSNQPQLF. The DNA of the CDR3 is TGTGCCAGCGGACTCGGGAAGGATAGCAATCAGCCCCAGCTTTTT.

This clonotype was seen repeatedly, ten times or more. The chain has TRBV6-1 and TRBJ2-5, with TRBD1 identical over 9 bases. Germline V lookup: CDR1 MNHNS, CDR2 SASEGT. The V segment lost 6 bases and the J segment 5 bases; nucleotides outside the gene matches: 13. This CDR3 contains 16 residues. CDR3: CASRREQGALGETQYF. Here the CDR3 DNA reads TGTGCCAGCAGGAGGGAACAGGGGGCGCTGGGTGAGACCCAGTACTTC.

This clonotype appeared many times. This rearrangement joins TRBV28 to TRBJ1-1; TRBD1 is a possible D gene (5 bases). Trimming took 3 bases from V and 5 from J, leaving 16 bases between them. This CDR3 region has 15 residues. CDR1 and CDR2 from the germline V gene are MDHEN and SYDVKM. This chain's CDR3 is CASSFPPTQGTEAFF. The CDR3 nucleotides read TGTGCCAGCAGTTTCCCCCCCACCCAGGGAACTGAAGCTTTCTTT.

Ten or more counts support this clonotype. The chain recombines TRBV12-5 with TRBJ2-2; D is undetermined. The germline V and J ends were trimmed by 2 bases and 6 bases, with 10 bases remaining between them. The CDR3 has 14 amino acids. The V gene's germline CDR1 is LGHNT and CDR2 FRNRAP. The CDR3 sequence is CASGLSMWSGELFF. CDR3 sequence (DNA): TGTGCTAGTGGTTTGAGTATGTGGTCCGGGGAGCTGTTTTTT.

This clonotype was seen a handful of times. The CDR3: CASSLGFGHSPLHF. CDR3 bases: TGTGCCAGCAGTTTGGGGTTTGGGCATTCACCCCTCCACTTT. The chain combines TRBV12-3 or TRBV12-4 with TRBJ1-6; D uncertain. The V gene lost 3 bases and the J gene lost 8 bases, with 11 bases spanning the gap. This CDR3 has 14 residues.

The table lists this clonotype with a few counts. The V gene is TRBV12-3 or TRBV12-4, the J gene TRBJ2-3; D possibly corresponds to TRBD2 (5 bases). Between the trimmed V and J ends, which lost 5 bases and 0 bases, there was a span of 12 bases. The length of the CDR3 is 15 residues. The CDR3 sequence: CASSPGIPSTDTQYF. CDR3 coding DNA: TGTGCCAGCAGTCCCGGGATTCCCAGCACAGATACGCAGTATTTT.

This clonotype was observed many times. This sequence joins TRBV29-1 and TRBJ2-2; 14 bases match TRBD2. Germline CDR1 is SQVTM and CDR2 is ANQGSEA. Losses at the gene ends were 6 bases for V and 5 bases for J; bases not matched to a gene: 5. This CDR3 spans 15 amino acids. Here the CDR3 DNA reads TGCAGCGTCGAAAGACTAGCGGGAGGGACCGGGGAGCTGTTTTTT. Protein: CSVERLAGGTGELFF.

Ten or more counts support this clonotype. This chain connects TRBV20-1 to TRBJ1-2; TRBD1 agrees at 8 bases. Unmatched junction bases numbered 10, after V lost 6 bases and J lost 1 base. The CDR3 loop spans 15 amino acids. The germline V gene encodes CDR1 DFQATT and CDR2 SNEGSKA (reference sequence). CDR3: CSANFQGALNYGYTF. CDR3 DNA: TGCAGTGCCAATTTTCAGGGGGCGCTTAACTATGGCTACACCTTC.

This clonotype was detected ten times or more. The genes are TRBV20-1 and TRBJ2-5; D possibly uses TRBD1 or TRBD2 (5 bases each). V was cut by 5 bases and J by 5 bases, with 18 bases left in between. Germline CDR1 is DFQATT and CDR2 is SNEGSKA (reference sequence). The CDR3 is 14 residues long. The CDR3 is CSAQDPRWGETQYF. CDR3 DNA sequence: TGCAGTGCTCAGGATCCGCGATGGGGGGAGACCCAGTACTTC.

This clonotype was counted at least ten times. The CDR3 reads CASSAETGSYEQYF. Here the CDR3 DNA reads TGTGCCAGCAGTGCGGAGACAGGGTCCTACGAGCAGTACTTC. V is TRBV2 and J is TRBJ2-7, with 7 bases identical to TRBD1. V shed 4 bases and J 1 base; nucleotides not matched to a gene: 4. Germline assignment: CDR1 SNHLY and CDR2 FYNNEI. The CDR3 loop spans 14 amino acids.